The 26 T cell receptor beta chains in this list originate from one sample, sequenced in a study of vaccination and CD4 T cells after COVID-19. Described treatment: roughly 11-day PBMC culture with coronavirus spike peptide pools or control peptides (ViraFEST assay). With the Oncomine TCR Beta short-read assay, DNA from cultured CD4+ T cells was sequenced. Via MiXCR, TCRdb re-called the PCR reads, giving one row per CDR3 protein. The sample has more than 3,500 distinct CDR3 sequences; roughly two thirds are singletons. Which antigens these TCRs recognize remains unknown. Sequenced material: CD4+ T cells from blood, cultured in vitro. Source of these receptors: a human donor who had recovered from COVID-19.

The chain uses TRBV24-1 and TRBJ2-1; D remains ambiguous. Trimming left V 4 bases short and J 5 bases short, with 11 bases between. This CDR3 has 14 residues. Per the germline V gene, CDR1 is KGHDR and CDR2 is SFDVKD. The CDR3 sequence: CATSDQTPNNEQFF. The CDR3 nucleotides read TGTGCCACCAGTGACCAAACCCCGAACAATGAGCAGTTCTTC.

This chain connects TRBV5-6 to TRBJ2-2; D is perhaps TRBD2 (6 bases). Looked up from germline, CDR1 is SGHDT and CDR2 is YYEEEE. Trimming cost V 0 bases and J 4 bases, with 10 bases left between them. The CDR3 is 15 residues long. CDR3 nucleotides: TGTGCCAGCAGCTTGGGCCCGCGGGGCACCGGGGAGCTGTTTTTT. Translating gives CASSLGPRGTGELFF.

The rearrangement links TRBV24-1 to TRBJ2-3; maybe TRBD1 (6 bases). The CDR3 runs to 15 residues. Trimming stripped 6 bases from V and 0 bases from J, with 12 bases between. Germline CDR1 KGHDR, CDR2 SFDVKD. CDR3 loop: CATSLGASSTDTQYF. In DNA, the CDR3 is TGTGCCACCAGTTTGGGGGCCTCTAGCACAGATACGCAGTATTTT.

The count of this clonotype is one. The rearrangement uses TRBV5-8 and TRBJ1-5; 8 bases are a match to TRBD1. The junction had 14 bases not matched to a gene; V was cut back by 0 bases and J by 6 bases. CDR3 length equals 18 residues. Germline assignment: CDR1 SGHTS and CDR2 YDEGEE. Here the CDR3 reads CASSLVPGHSTGGQPQHF. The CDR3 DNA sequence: TGTGCCAGCAGCTTGGTTCCGGGACACTCCACAGGGGGTCAGCCCCAGCATTTT.

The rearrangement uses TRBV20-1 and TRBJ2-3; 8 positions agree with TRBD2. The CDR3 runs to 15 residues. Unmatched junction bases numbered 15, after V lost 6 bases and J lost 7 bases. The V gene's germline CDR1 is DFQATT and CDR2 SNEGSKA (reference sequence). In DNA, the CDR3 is TGCAGTGCCTCCAGTACTAGCGGTGTGGGTAATACGCAGTATTTT. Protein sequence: CSASSTSGVGNTQYF.

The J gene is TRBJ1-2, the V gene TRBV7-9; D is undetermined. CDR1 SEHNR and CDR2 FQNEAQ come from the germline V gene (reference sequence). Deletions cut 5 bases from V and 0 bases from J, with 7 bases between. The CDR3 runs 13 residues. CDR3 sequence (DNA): TGTGCCAGCAGCGACGGAACTAACTATGGCTACACCTTC. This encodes CASSDGTNYGYTF.

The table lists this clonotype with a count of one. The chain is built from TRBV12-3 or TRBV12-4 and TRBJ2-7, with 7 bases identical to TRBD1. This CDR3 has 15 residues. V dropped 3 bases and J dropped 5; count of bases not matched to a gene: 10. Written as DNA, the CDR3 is TGTGCCAGCAGTTTGGCGGACAGGTTCTTAAACGAGCAGTACTTC. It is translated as CASSLADRFLNEQYF.

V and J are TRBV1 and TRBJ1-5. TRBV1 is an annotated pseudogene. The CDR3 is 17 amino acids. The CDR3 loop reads CTSSFEGQGRRNQPQHF. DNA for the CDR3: TGCACCAGCAGCTTCGAGGGCCAGGGGCGACGGAATCAGCCCCAGCATTTT.

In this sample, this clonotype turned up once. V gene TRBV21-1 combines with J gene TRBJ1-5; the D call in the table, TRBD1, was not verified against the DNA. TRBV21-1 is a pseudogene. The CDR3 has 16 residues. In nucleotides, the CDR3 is TGTGCCAGAGGACGGACAGCACCTTATAGCAATCAGCCCCAGCATTTT. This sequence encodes CARGRTAPYSNQPQHF.

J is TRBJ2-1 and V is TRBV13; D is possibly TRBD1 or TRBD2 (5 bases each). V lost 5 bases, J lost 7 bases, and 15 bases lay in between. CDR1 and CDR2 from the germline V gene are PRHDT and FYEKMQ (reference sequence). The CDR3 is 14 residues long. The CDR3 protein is CASSAGYQGNEQFF. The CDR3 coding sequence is TGTGCCAGCAGCGCGGGCTACCAGGGAAATGAGCAGTTCTTC. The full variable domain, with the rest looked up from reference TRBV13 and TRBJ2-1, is AAGVIQSPRHLIKEKRETATLKCYPIPRHDTVYWYQQGPGQDPQFLISFYEKMQSDKGSIPDRFSAQQFSDYHSELNMSSLELGDSALYFCASSAGYQGNEQFFGPGTRLTVL.

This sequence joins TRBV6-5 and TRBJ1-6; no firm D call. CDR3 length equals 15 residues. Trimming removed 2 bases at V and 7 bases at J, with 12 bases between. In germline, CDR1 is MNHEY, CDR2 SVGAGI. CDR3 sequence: CASSYAIGRNSPLHF. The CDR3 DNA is TGTGCCAGCAGTTACGCCATCGGGCGGAATTCACCCCTCCACTTT.

CDR3 loop: CASREGFNSPLHF. CDR3 DNA sequence: TGTGCCAGCAGGGAGGGGTTTAATTCACCCCTCCACTTT. The chain carries TRBV6-1 and TRBJ1-6; the D gene is possibly TRBD1 (5 bases). Germline CDR1 is MNHNS and CDR2 is SASEGT. This CDR3 has 13 residues. Trimming pared 6 bases from V and 6 bases from J, leaving 9 bases between.

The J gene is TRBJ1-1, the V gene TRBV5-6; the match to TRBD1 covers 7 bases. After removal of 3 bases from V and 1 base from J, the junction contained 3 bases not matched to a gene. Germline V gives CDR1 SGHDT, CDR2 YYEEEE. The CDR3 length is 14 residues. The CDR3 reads CASSSGTANTEAFF. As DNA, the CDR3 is TGTGCCAGCAGCTCGGGGACAGCGAACACTGAAGCTTTCTTT.

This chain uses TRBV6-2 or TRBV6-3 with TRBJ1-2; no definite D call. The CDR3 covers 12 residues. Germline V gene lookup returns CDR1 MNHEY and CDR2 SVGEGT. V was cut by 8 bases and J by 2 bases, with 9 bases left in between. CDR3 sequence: CASESRNYGYTF. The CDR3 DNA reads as TGTGCCAGCGAATCCAGGAACTATGGCTACACCTTC.

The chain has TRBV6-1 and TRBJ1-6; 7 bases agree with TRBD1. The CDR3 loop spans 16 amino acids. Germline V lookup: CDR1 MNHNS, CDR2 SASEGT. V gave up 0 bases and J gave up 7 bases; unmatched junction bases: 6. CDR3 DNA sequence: TGTGCCAGCAGTGAAGCCCCCACAGGGGTAAATTCACCCCTCCACTTT. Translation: CASSEAPTGVNSPLHF.

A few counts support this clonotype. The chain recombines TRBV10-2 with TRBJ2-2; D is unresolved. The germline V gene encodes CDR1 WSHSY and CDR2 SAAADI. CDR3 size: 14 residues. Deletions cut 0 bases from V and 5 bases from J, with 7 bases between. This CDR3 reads CASSESRLTGELFF. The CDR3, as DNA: TGCGCCAGCAGTGAGTCACGACTGACCGGGGAGCTGTTTTTT.

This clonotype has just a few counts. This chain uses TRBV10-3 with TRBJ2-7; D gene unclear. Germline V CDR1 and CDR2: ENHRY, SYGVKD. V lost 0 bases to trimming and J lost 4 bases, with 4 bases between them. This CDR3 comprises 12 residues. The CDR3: CAISESTYEQYF. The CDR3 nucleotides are TGTGCCATCAGTGAGTCGACGTACGAGCAGTACTTC.

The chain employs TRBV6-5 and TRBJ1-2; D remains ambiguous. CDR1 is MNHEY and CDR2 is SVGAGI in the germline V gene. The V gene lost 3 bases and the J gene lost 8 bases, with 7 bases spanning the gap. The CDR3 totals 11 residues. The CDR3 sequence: CASSYFGGYTF. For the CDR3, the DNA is TGTGCCAGCAGTTATTTCGGAGGCTACACCTTC.

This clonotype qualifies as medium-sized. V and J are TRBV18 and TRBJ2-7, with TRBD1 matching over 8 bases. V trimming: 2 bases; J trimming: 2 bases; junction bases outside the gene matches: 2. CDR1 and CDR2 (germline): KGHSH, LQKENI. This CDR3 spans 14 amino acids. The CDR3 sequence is CASSPKGQAYEQYF. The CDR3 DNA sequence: TGTGCCAGCTCACCAAAGGGACAGGCCTACGAGCAGTACTTC.

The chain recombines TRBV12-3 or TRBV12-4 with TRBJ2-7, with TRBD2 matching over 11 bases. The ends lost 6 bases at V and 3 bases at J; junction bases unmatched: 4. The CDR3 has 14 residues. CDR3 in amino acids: CASRTSGGSYEQYF. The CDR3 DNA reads TGTGCCAGCAGAACTAGCGGGGGCAGCTACGAGCAGTACTTC.

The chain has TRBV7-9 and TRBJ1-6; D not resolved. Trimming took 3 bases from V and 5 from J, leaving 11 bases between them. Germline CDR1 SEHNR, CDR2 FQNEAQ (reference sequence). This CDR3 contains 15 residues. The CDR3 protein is CASSLRVQDNSPLHF. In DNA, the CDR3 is TGTGCCAGCAGCTTGAGGGTGCAGGATAATTCACCCCTCCACTTT.

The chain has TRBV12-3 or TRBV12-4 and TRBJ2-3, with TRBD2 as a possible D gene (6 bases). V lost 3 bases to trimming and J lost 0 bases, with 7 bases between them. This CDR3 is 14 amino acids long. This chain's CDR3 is CASSLGLSTDTQYF. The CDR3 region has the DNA TGTGCCAGCAGTTTGGGACTTAGCACAGATACGCAGTATTTT.

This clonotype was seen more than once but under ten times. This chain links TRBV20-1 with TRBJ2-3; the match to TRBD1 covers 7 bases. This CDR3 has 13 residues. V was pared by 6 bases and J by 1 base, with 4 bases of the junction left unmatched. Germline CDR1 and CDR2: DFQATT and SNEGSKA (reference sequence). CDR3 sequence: CSADRTGTDTQYF. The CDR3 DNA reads TGCAGTGCGGACAGGACGGGCACAGATACGCAGTATTTT.

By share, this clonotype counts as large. This CDR3 reads CASSPGLAGEETQYF. CDR3 in DNA: TGTGCCAGCAGCCCGGGACTAGCCGGGGAGGAGACCCAGTACTTC. The genes are TRBV5-8 and TRBJ2-5, with 9 bases fitting TRBD2. Germline V gene data show CDR1 as SGHTS and CDR2 as YDEGEE. CDR3 length: 15 residues. Trimming cost V 4 bases and J 5 bases; bases outside gene matches: 9.

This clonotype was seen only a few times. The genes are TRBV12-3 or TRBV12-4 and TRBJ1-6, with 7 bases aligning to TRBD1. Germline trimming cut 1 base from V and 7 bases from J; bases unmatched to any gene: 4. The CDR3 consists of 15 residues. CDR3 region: CASSLEGARNSPLHF. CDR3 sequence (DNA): TGTGCCAGCAGTTTAGAGGGGGCAAGGAATTCACCCCTCCACTTT.

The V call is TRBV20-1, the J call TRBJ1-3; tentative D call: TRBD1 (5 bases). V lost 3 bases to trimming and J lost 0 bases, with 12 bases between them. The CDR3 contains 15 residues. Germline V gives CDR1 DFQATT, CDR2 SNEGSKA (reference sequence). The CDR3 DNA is TGCAGTGCTAGTCGGGACGGAAACTCTGGAAACACCATATATTTT. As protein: CSASRDGNSGNTIYF.